These 13 T cell receptor beta chains share one sample of origin, sequenced in a study of human T cells and chemical hapten exposure. Time point meaning: pre-sensitization, week 0. This sample's treatment: therapeutic diphenylcyclopropenone sensitization with weekly scalp DPC. TCRdb ran MiXCR on the RACE reads and lists one entry per CDR3 protein. The top ten hold approximately 4% of the sample, which has about 59,000 distinct CDR3 sequences, about 10% seen once. The material sequenced was whole blood, taken in connection with sensitization to the hapten diphenylcyclopropenone (DPC). These receptors were collected from a woman aged 40 to 55 with alopecia areata. Some clones in this sample may be carry-over from other donors' samples.

This chain uses TRBV28 with TRBJ1-4, with D possibly TRBD1 on 5 matching bases. The V end was cut by 6 bases, the J end by 8 bases, with 16 bases between. Germline lookup yields CDR1 MDHEN and CDR2 SYDVKM. The CDR3 has 14 amino acids. CDR3 sequence reads: CASSGTLGREKLFF. The CDR3, as DNA: TGTGCCAGCAGCGGGACTTTGGGTAGGGAAAAACTGTTTTTT. Using reference TRBV28 and TRBJ1-4 for the parts outside the CDR3, the full variable domain is DVKVTQSSRYLVKRTGEKVFLECVQDMDHENMFWYRQDPGLGLRLIYFSYDVKMKEKGDIPEGYSVSREKKERFSLILESASTNQTSMYLCASSGTLGREKLFFGSGTQLSVL.

This clonotype has a handful of counts. The J gene is TRBJ1-4, the V gene TRBV29-1, with a tentative D call TRBD1 (5 bases). The CDR3 loop spans 14 amino acids. V dropped 6 bases and J dropped 3 bases, with 14 bases sitting between them. Per germline, CDR1 SQVTM and CDR2 ANQGSEA. The CDR3 coding sequence is TGCAGCGTGACAGTGGGTGGCTCTAATGAAAAACTGTTTTTT. It yields the protein CSVTVGGSNEKLFF. Variable domain in full (rest from reference TRBV29-1 and TRBJ1-4): SAVISQKPSRDICQRGTSLTIQCQVDSQVTMMFWYRQQPGQSLTLIATANQGSEATYESGFVIDKFPISRPNLTFSTLTVSNMSPEDSSIYLCSVTVGGSNEKLFFGSGTQLSVL.

The chain combines TRBV19 with TRBJ2-3; 10 bases fit TRBD2. CDR1 is LNHDA, CDR2 SQIVND, per germline (reference sequence). The junction had 16 bases not matched to a gene; V was cut back by 9 bases and J by 4 bases. The CDR3 totals 17 residues. CDR3 in DNA: TGTGCCAGCAGACCATTCGGGCTAGCGGGAGCATCAGATACGCAGTATTTT. This sequence encodes CASRPFGLAGASDTQYF.

Details on this clonotype: A read error is possible here, since a much larger clone lies one base away. The CDR3 here is CASRKLYSGTGYTF. CDR3 nucleotides: TGTGCCAGCAGGAAACTATACTCCGGGACCGGCTACACCTTC. The chain combines TRBV21-1 with TRBJ1-2; the table's TRBD1 call for D was not verified on the DNA. TRBV21-1 is described as a pseudogene. This CDR3 is 14 amino acids long.

The V gene is TRBV28, the J gene TRBJ1-2; 8 bases match TRBD1. This CDR3 has 13 residues. The junction had 8 bases not matched to a gene; V was cut back by 10 bases and J by 4 bases. CDR1 and CDR2 (germline): MDHEN, SYDVKM. DNA for the CDR3: TGTGCCATAAGGGGGACAGGACCCTATGGCTACACCTTC. Its translation: CAIRGTGPYGYTF.

This clonotype was seen a handful of times. V usage is TRBV29-1 and J usage is TRBJ2-4; the match to TRBD1 covers 7 bases. Germline V gene lookup returns CDR1 SQVTM and CDR2 ANQGSEA. The CDR3 extends over 14 amino acids. The ends lost 6 bases at V and 2 bases at J; junction bases unmatched: 7. This CDR3 is CSVAGTATKNIQYF. The CDR3 region has the DNA TGCAGCGTAGCAGGGACAGCAACCAAAAACATTCAGTACTTC.

The CDR3 DNA sequence: TGTGCCAGTAGTATACAGAGTAATTCACCCCTCCACTTT. Amino acid sequence: CASSIQSNSPLHF. The chain combines TRBV19 with TRBJ1-6; D remains ambiguous. Germline-derived CDR1 and CDR2 are LNHDA and SQIVND (reference sequence). This CDR3 is 13 amino acids long. V lost 2 bases and J 6 bases, leaving 5 bases between the germline ends.

This clonotype appeared many times. This chain uses TRBV11-2 with TRBJ1-1, with D possibly TRBD1 on 5 matching bases. This CDR3 comprises 14 residues. Trimming pared 8 bases from V and 4 bases from J, leaving 17 bases between. In germline, CDR1 is SGHAT, CDR2 FQNNGV. The CDR3 bases are TGTGCCAGCCAGGAACAGGCCAGGAGCACTGAAGCTTTCTTT. Amino acids: CASQEQARSTEAFF.

The DNA of the CDR3 is TGCGCCAGCAGCCAAGATCCCATGATGAACACTGAAGCTTTCTTT. Its translation is CASSQDPMMNTEAFF. V and J are TRBV4-1 and TRBJ1-1; D call uncertain. Trimming left V 0 bases short and J 0 bases short, with 8 bases between. CDR1 and CDR2 (germline): MGHRA, YSYEKL. The CDR3 sequence is 15 residues long.

The chain joins TRBV9 to TRBJ1-6; D ambiguous. Trimming removed 0 bases at V and 7 bases at J, with 8 bases between. Germline CDR1 and CDR2: SGDLS and YYNGEE. The CDR3 is made up of 14 amino acids. The CDR3 spells CASSVEGQNSPLHF. The CDR3 nucleotides read TGTGCCAGCAGCGTAGAGGGCCAGAATTCACCCCTCCACTTT.

This clonotype occurred many times. The chain uses TRBV20-1 and TRBJ2-7; TRBD2 matches 10 bases. J lost 9 bases, V lost 6 bases, and 8 bases had no gene match. The CDR3 length is 12 residues. Germline lookup yields CDR1 DFQATT and CDR2 SNEGSKA (reference sequence). The CDR3 DNA sequence: TGCAGTGCCGGGGTAGCGGGGGGTGCGCAGTACTTC. The encoded protein is CSAGVAGGAQYF.

This clonotype occurred once. The chain carries TRBV2 and TRBJ1-2; weak D call: TRBD1 (5 bases). CDR3 size: 14 residues. Germline values: CDR1 SNHLY, CDR2 FYNNEI. The V end lost 5 bases, the J end lost 3 bases, and 13 bases lay between the germline ends. Here the CDR3 DNA reads TGTGCCAGCAGTTCAGGGAATTTGGACTATGGCTACACCTTC. This gives the protein CASSSGNLDYGYTF.

The V and J genes are TRBV29-1 and TRBJ2-2, with unresolved D. Trimming left V 4 bases short and J 0 bases short, with 12 bases between. This CDR3 is built from 15 residues. The V gene's germline CDR1 is SQVTM and CDR2 ANQGSEA. The CDR3: CSVATGGSNTGELFF. CDR3 in DNA: TGCAGCGTTGCCACGGGCGGCTCGAACACCGGGGAGCTGTTTTTT.